The 17 T cell receptor beta chains below all came from one sample that was sequenced in a study of T cell clonotyping in hematopoietic cell transplantation. TCRdb's table, derived via immunoSEQ multiplex PCR, lists solely in-frame clones and lacks some. The data contain fewer than 15,000 clones, around 90% of them singletons. Sequenced sample: peripheral blood mononuclear cells. These TCRs come from a man younger than 40 in good health. Some clones in this sample may be carry-over from other donors' samples.

This chain connects TRBV5-1 to TRBJ2-7; D not certain. The CDR3 is made up of 14 amino acids. V was pared by 1 base and J by 1 base, with 9 bases between. The germline V gene encodes CDR1 SGHRS and CDR2 YFSETQ. In DNA, the CDR3 is TGCGCCAGCAGCTTGTACGGCGGATCCTACGAGCAGTACTTC. It translates to CASSLYGGSYEQYF.

The chain joins TRBV19 to TRBJ1-5; TRBD1 aligns across 8 bases. Germline V gene sequence: CDR1 LNHDA, CDR2 SQIVND (reference sequence). The CDR3 consists of 15 residues. With 0 bases clipped from V and 7 bases from J, the junction kept 5 bases outside the gene matches. The CDR3 region is CASSIEDRAGQPQHF. The CDR3 DNA reads as TGTGCCAGTAGTATAGAGGACAGGGCCGGCCAGCCCCAGCATTTT.

J is TRBJ2-5 and V is TRBV7-2; perhaps TRBD2 as D (6 bases). This CDR3 region has 15 residues. The germline V and J ends were trimmed by 3 bases and 2 bases, with 13 bases remaining between them. The germline V gene encodes CDR1 SGHTA and CDR2 FQGNSA. DNA of the CDR3: TGTGCCAGCAGCTTCGCCCAGACTAGGCAAGAGACCCAGTACTTC. Encoded protein: CASSFAQTRQETQYF.

The chain combines TRBV6-1 with TRBJ2-7, with 11 bases identical to TRBD1. Per the germline V gene, CDR1 is MNHNS and CDR2 is SASEGT. J lost 6 bases, V lost 7 bases, and 8 bases had no gene match. This CDR3 spans 14 amino acids. The CDR3, as DNA: TGTGCCAGCATCCTGGACAGGGGGCGCGGCGAGCAGTACTTC. Its protein product is CASILDRGRGEQYF.

The rearrangement uses TRBV7-2 and TRBJ2-7, with D unclear. Germline CDR1 is SGHTA and CDR2 is FQGNSA. V lost 1 base, J lost 4 bases, and 5 bases lay in between. The CDR3 totals 12 residues. As DNA, the CDR3 is TGTGCCAGCAGCTTAGTTTGGTACGAGCAGTACTTC. It encodes CASSLVWYEQYF.

This clone was seen only a few times. The rearrangement uses TRBV10-3 and TRBJ2-5, with TRBD1 matching over 11 bases. J was trimmed by 5 bases and V by 4 bases; bases with no gene match: 6. Germline-derived CDR1 and CDR2 are ENHRY and SYGVKD. The CDR3 totals 15 residues. The CDR3 is CAISAGQGARETQYF. DNA of the CDR3: TGTGCCATCAGTGCAGGACAGGGGGCGCGGGAGACCCAGTACTTC.

The chain uses TRBV2 and TRBJ1-2; D not certain. The CDR3 loop spans 13 amino acids. Trimming cost V 4 bases and J 4 bases, with 10 bases left between them. Germline CDR1 is SNHLY and CDR2 is FYNNEI. Written as DNA, the CDR3 is TGTGCCAGCAGTGGAAGGGTGGCCTATGGCTACACCTTC. It codes for CASSGRVAYGYTF.

The V call is TRBV19, the J call TRBJ1-1; D gene ambiguous. With 3 bases removed from V and 6 bases from J, the gap between germline ends came to 14 bases. There are 14 residues in the CDR3. The germline gives CDR1 LNHDA, CDR2 SQIVND (reference sequence). The chain's CDR3 is CASSMVRRGPEAFF. CDR3 in DNA: TGTGCCAGTAGTATGGTCCGGCGTGGGCCTGAAGCTTTCTTT.

The gene calls are TRBV10-3 and TRBJ1-5; 7 bases agree with TRBD1. Germline CDR1 ENHRY, CDR2 SYGVKD. The CDR3 is 15 residues long. Germline trimming cut 5 bases from V and 0 bases from J; bases unmatched to any gene: 4. CDR3 residues: CAISSGGNSNQPQHF. The CDR3, as DNA: TGTGCCATCAGTTCAGGGGGGAATAGCAATCAGCCCCAGCATTTT.

The chain combines TRBV6-1 with TRBJ2-7; D perhaps matches TRBD1 (5 bases). V lost 7 bases and J lost 0, with 13 bases in between. CDR3 length: 14 residues. In germline, CDR1 is MNHNS, CDR2 SASEGT. The CDR3: CASTVGQASYEQYF. The DNA of the CDR3 is TGTGCCAGCACTGTGGGGCAGGCCTCCTACGAGCAGTACTTC.

The rearrangement joins TRBV2 to TRBJ2-7, with D possibly being TRBD1 or TRBD2 (6 bases each). V gave up 5 bases and J gave up 3 bases, with 29 bases separating them. The CDR3 runs to 19 residues. Germline CDR1 and CDR2: SNHLY and FYNNEI. The CDR3 DNA is TGTGCCAGCAGTAACCGACTGGGGGCGCGGGGAGAAGGGGTCTACGAGCAGTACTTC. It encodes CASSNRLGARGEGVYEQYF.

The chain carries TRBV11-3 and TRBJ2-3; weak D call: TRBD2 (5 bases). In germline, CDR1 is SGHNT, CDR2 YENEEA. Trimming cost V 5 bases and J 0 bases, with 18 bases left between them. This CDR3 spans 17 amino acids. Here the CDR3 DNA reads TGTGCCAGCAGCCGCCGCCGAGGTAGCGCCAGCACAGATACGCAGTATTTT. Residues: CASSRRRGSASTDTQYF. Variable domain in full (rest from reference TRBV11-3 and TRBJ2-3): EAGVVQSPRYKIIEKKQPVAFWCNPISGHNTLYWYLQNLGQGPELLIRYENEEAVDDSQLPKDRFSAERLKGVDSTLKIQPAELGDSAVYLCASSRRRGSASTDTQYFGPGTRLTVL.

The J gene is TRBJ2-5, the V gene TRBV5-6; 8 nucleotides align to TRBD1. From germline, CDR1 is SGHDT and CDR2 YYEEEE. V lost 10 bases to trimming and J lost 5 bases; unmatched junction nucleotides: 10. The CDR3 runs to 13 residues. CDR3 in amino acids: CAAGRGLGETQYF. DNA for the CDR3: TGTGCCGCGGGCAGGGGGCTTGGGGAGACCCAGTACTTC. Using reference TRBV5-6 and TRBJ2-5 for the parts outside the CDR3, the full variable domain is DAGVTQSPTHLIKTRGQQVTLRCSPKSGHDTVSWYQQALGQGPQFIFQYYEEEERQRGNFPDRFSGHQFPNYSSELNVNALLLGDSALYLCAAGRGLGETQYFGPGTRLLVL.

The chain recombines TRBV29-1 with TRBJ2-7, with 8 bases aligning to TRBD1. Trimming at V came to 6 bases and at J to 0 bases, leaving 7 bases not matched to a gene. Germline CDR1 is SQVTM and CDR2 is ANQGSEA. The CDR3 covers 14 residues. CDR3 sequence: CSVPRQGTSYEQYF. The CDR3 region has the DNA TGCAGCGTCCCAAGACAGGGGACCTCCTACGAGCAGTACTTC.

The chain carries TRBV5-6 and TRBJ2-7; 12 bases match TRBD1. The V and J ends lost 4 bases and 3 bases, in that order; junction bases with no gene match: 14. Germline values: CDR1 SGHDT, CDR2 YYEEEE. The CDR3 is 18 amino acids. CDR3: CASSGDRGLSYYYYEQYF. CDR3 DNA sequence: TGTGCCAGCAGCGGGGACAGGGGGCTATCCTACTACTACTACGAGCAGTACTTC.

This clone showed up just once. The gene calls are TRBV15 and TRBJ1-2, with D hard to call. V was clipped by 0 bases and J by 7 bases, with 9 bases between them. The CDR3 runs to 13 residues. Germline assignment: CDR1 LNHNV and CDR2 YYDKDF (reference sequence). CDR3: CATSRDQVGGYTF. The CDR3 DNA is TGTGCCACCAGCAGAGATCAGGTCGGTGGCTACACCTTC. Full variable domain (remainder filled in from reference TRBV15 and TRBJ1-2): DAMVIQNPRYQVTQFGKPVTLSCSQTLNHNVMYWYQQKSSQAPKLLFHYYDKDFNNEADTPDNFQSRRPNTSFCFLDIRSPGLGDTAMYLCATSRDQVGGYTFGSGTRLTVV.

This clone was seen once. The chain uses TRBV6-5 and TRBJ2-7, with D unresolved. The germline V and J ends were trimmed by 5 bases and 3 bases, with 17 bases remaining between them. Looked up from germline, CDR1 is MNHEY and CDR2 is SVGAGI. The CDR3 extends over 15 amino acids. DNA of the CDR3: TGTGCCAGCAGTCCCGACCTTGGGTCCCTCTACGAGCAGTACTTC. Protein sequence: CASSPDLGSLYEQYF.